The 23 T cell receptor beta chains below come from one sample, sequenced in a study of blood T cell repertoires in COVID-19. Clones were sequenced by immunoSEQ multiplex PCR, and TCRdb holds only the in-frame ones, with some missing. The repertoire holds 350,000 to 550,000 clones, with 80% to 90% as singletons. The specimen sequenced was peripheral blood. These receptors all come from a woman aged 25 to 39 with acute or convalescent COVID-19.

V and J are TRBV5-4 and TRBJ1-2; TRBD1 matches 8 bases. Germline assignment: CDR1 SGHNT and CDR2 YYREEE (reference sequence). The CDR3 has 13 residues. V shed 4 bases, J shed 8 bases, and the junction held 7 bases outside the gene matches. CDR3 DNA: TGTGCCAGCAGCCAGGGACAGGCTTGGGGCTACACCTTC. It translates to CASSQGQAWGYTF. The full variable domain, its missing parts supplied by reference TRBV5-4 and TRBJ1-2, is ETGVTQSPTHLIKTRGQQVTLRCSSQSGHNTVSWYQQALGQGPQFIFQYYREEENGRGNFPPRFSGLQFPNYSSELNVNALELDDSALYLCASSQGQAWGYTFGSGTRLTVV.

CDR3 sequence (DNA): TGTGCCACCAGTGATTTTGAGGACAGGGGGTGGGATACGCAGTATTTT. This translates into CATSDFEDRGWDTQYF. The chain links TRBV24-1 to TRBJ2-3, with TRBD1 matching 10 bases. Germline CDR1 reads KGHDR; CDR2 reads SFDVKD. The CDR3 covers 16 residues. J gave up 6 bases and V 1 base, and 6 bases lay outside the gene matches.

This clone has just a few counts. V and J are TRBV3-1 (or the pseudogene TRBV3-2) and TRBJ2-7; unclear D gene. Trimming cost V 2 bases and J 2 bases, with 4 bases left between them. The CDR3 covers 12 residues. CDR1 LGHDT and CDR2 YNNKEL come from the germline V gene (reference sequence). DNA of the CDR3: TGTGCCAGCAGCCAACGTACCTACGAGCAGTACTTC. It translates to CASSQRTYEQYF.

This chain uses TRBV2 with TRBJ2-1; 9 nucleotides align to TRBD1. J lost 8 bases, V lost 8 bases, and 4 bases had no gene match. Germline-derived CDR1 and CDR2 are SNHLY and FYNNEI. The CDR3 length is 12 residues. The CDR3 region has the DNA TGTGCCAGCGGGGACAGGGTACATGAGCAGTTCTTC. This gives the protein CASGDRVHEQFF.

CDR3 loop: CAWSSGPKTQYF. CDR3 nucleotide sequence: TGTGCCTGGAGTTCTGGCCCCAAGACCCAGTACTTC. The gene calls are TRBV30 and TRBJ2-5, with unresolved D. Germline CDR1 and CDR2: GTSNPN and SVGIG (reference sequence). This CDR3 spans 12 amino acids. Trimming removed 2 bases at V and 6 bases at J, with 10 bases between.

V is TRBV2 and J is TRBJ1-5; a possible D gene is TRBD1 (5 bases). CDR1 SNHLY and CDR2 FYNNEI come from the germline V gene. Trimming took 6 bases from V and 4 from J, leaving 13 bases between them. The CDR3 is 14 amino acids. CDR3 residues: CASSGWGRNQPQHF. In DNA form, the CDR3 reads TGTGCCAGCAGCGGTTGGGGGAGGAATCAGCCCCAGCATTTT.

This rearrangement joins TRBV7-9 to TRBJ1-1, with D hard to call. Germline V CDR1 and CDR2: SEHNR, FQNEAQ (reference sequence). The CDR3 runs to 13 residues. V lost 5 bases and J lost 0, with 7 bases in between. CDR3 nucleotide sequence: TGTGCCAGCAGCCGATCAGTGAACACTGAAGCTTTCTTT. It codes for CASSRSVNTEAFF.

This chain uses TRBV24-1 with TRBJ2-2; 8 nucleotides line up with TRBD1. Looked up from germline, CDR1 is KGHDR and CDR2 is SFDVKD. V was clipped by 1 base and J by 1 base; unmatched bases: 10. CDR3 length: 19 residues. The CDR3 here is CATSDFGRGRVWNTGELFF. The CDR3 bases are TGTGCCACCAGTGATTTTGGCAGGGGGCGGGTATGGAACACCGGGGAGCTGTTTTTT.

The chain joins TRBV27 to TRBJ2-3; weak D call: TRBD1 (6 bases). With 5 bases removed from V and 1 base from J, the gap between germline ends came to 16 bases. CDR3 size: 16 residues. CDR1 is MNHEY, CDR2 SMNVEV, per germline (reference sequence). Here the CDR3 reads CASSTQGSWGTDTQYF. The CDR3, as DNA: TGTGCCAGCAGTACACAGGGATCGTGGGGCACAGATACGCAGTATTTT.

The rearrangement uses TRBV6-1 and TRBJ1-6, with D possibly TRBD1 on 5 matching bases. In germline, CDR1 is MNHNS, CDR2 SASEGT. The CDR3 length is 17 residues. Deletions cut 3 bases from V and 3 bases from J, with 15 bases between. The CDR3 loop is CASSESGDGSYNSPLHF. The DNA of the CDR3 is TGTGCCAGCAGTGAGTCGGGGGATGGAAGCTATAATTCACCCCTCCACTTT.

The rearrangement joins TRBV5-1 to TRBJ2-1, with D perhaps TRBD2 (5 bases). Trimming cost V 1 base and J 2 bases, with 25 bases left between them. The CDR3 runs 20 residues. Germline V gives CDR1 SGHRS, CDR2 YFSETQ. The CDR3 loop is CASSLFPDQLVDPPYNEQFF. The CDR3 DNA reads TGCGCCAGCAGCTTGTTCCCAGACCAACTAGTAGACCCACCCTACAATGAGCAGTTCTTC.

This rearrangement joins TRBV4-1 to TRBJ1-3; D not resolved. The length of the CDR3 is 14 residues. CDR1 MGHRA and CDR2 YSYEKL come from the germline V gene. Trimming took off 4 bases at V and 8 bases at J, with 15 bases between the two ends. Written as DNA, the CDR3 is TGCGCCAGCAGCCGGGCACATAAGACGGACACCATATATTTT. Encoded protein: CASSRAHKTDTIYF.

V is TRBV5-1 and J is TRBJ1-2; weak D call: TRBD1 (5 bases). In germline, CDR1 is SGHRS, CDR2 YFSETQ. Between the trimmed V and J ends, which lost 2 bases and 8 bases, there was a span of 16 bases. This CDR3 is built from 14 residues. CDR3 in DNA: TGCGCCAGCAGCTTCGGTGGGGCATATTGGGGCTACACCTTC. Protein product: CASSFGGAYWGYTF.

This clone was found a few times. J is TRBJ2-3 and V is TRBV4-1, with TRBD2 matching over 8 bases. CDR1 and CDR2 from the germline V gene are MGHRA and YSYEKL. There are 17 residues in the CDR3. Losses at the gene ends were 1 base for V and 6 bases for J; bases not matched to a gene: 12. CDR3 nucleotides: TGCGCCAGCAGCCAAGGATCTACCGGGGGGGCGAGGGATACGCAGTATTTT. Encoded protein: CASSQGSTGGARDTQYF.

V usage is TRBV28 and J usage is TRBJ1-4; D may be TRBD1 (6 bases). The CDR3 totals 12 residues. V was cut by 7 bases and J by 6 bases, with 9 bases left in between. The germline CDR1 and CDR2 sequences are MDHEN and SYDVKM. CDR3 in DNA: TGTGCCAGCATGACAGGAGATGAAAAACTGTTTTTT. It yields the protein CASMTGDEKLFF.

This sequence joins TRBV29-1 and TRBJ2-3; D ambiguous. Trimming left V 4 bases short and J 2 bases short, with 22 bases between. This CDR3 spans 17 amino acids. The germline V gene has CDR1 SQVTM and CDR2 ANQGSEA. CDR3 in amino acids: CSVVFLSVLYITDTQYF. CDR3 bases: TGCAGCGTTGTCTTCCTGTCCGTACTATACATCACAGATACGCAGTATTTT.

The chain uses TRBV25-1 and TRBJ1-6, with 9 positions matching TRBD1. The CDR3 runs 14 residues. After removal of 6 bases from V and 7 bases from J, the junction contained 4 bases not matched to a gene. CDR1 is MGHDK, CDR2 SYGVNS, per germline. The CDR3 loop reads CASSATGGNSPLHF. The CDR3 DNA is TGTGCCAGCAGCGCTACAGGGGGCAATTCACCCCTCCACTTT.

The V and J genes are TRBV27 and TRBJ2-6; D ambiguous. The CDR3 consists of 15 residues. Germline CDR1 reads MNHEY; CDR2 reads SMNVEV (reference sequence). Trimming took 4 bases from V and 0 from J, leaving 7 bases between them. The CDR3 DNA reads TGTGCCAGCAGTTCCCCCTACTCTGGGGCCAACGTCCTGACTTTC. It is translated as CASSSPYSGANVLTF.

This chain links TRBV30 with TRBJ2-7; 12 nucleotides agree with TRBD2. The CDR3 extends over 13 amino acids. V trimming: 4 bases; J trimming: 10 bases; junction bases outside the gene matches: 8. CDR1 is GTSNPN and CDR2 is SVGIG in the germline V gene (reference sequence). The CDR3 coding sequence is TGTGCCTGGACCTCAACTAGCGGGGGGACTCAGTACTTC. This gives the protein CAWTSTSGGTQYF. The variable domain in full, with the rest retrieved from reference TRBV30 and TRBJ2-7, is SQTIHQWPATLVQPVGSPLSLECTVEGTSNPNLYWYRQAAGRGLQLLFYSVGIGQISSEVPQNLSASRPQDRQFILSSKKLLLSDSGFYLCAWTSTSGGTQYFGPGTRLTVT.

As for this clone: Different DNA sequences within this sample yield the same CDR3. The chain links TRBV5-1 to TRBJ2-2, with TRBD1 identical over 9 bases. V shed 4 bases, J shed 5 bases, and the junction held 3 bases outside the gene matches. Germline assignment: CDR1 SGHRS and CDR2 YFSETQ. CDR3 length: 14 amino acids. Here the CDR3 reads CASSPGQGTGELFF. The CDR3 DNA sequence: TGCGCCAGCAGCCCGGGACAGGGAACCGGGGAGCTGTTTTTT.

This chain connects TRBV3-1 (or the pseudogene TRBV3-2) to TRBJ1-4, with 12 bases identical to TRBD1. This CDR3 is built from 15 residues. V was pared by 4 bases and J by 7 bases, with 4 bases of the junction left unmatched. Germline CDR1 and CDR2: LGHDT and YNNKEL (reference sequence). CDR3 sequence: CASSPGGQGAEKLFF. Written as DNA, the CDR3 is TGTGCCAGCAGCCCGGGGGGACAGGGGGCTGAAAAACTGTTTTTT.

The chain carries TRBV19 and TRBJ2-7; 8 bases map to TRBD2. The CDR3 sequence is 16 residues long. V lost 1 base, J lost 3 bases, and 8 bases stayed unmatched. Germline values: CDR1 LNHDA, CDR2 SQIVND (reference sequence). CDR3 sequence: CASSIALFAGGYEQYF. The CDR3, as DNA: TGTGCCAGTAGTATAGCCTTGTTTGCGGGGGGCTACGAGCAGTACTTC.

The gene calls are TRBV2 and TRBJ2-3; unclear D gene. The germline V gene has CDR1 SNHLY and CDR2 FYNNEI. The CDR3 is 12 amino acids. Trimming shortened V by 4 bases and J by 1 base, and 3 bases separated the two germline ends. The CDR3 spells CASSGGTDTQYF. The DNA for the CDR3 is TGTGCCAGCAGTGGAGGCACAGATACGCAGTATTTT.